These 23 T cell receptor beta chains originate from one sample sequenced in a study of shared clonotypes between healthy human individuals. The table came from immunoSEQ multiplex PCR; TCRdb's copy has only in-frame clones and leaves some out. The table records over a million clones, about 84% of them present only once. The sequenced material came from memory CD4+ T cells from PBMCs. Documented subset: CD45RA-negative fraction. These receptors were collected from a man between 18 and 29 years old in good health. Some clones in this sample may be carry-over from other donors' samples.

The rearrangement joins TRBV5-1 to TRBJ2-1; D gene unclear. This CDR3 comprises 16 residues. Trimming removed 3 bases from V and 8 bases from J, with 21 bases in between. Germline loops: CDR1 SGHRS, CDR2 YFSETQ. The CDR3 region is CASSSYRSRQVHEQFF. The CDR3, as DNA: TGCGCCAGCAGCTCGTATCGTAGTCGGCAAGTTCATGAGCAGTTCTTC. Variable domain in full (rest from reference TRBV5-1 and TRBJ2-1): KAGVTQTPRYLIKTRGQQVTLSCSPISGHRSVSWYQQTPGQGLQFLFEYFSETQRNKGNFPGRFSGRQFSNSRSEMNVSTLELGDSALYLCASSSYRSRQVHEQFFGPGTRLTVL.

The chain recombines TRBV5-4 with TRBJ2-5; 7 bases map to TRBD1. Germline assignment: CDR1 SGHNT and CDR2 YYREEE (reference sequence). Unmatched junction bases numbered 8, after V lost 4 bases and J lost 5 bases. The CDR3 has 14 residues. The CDR3: CASSRPGGEETQYF. DNA for the CDR3: TGTGCCAGCAGCCGGCCAGGGGGAGAGGAGACCCAGTACTTC.

This clone was recorded only once. Since a far larger clone is one base different, this is likely a read error. Lacking the conserved final phenylalanine or tryptophan, this CDR3 likely reflects a read error. The J gene is TRBJ1-2, the V gene TRBV30; 9 bases are a match to TRBD1. V shed 5 bases and J 2 bases; nucleotides not matched to a gene: 9. This CDR3 has 15 residues. CDR1 and CDR2 (germline): GTSNPN, SVGIG (reference sequence). CDR3 amino acids: CAWSRDRVKNYGYTL. The CDR3, as DNA: TGTGCCTGGTCCCGGGACAGGGTCAAAAACTATGGCTACACCCTC.

This chain links TRBV7-8 with TRBJ2-7; possibly TRBD1 for D (6 bases). The CDR3 contains 12 residues. The V end was cut by 0 bases, the J end by 8 bases, with 8 bases between. The germline V gene has CDR1 SGHVS and CDR2 FQNEAQ. CDR3 bases: TGTGCCAGCAGCTTAGCGCAGGGGCAGCAGTACTTC. It translates to CASSLAQGQQYF.

This chain connects TRBV7-9 to TRBJ2-2; 8 bases fit TRBD2. V lost 4 bases, J lost 8 bases, and 9 bases stayed unmatched. Germline V gene sequence: CDR1 SEHNR, CDR2 FQNEAQ (reference sequence). The CDR3 sequence is 15 residues long. CDR3 bases: TGTGCCAGCAGCTCCACTGGACTAGCTGCGGGGGAGCTGTTTTTT. Translating gives CASSSTGLAAGELFF. Filled out from reference TRBV7-9 and TRBJ2-2, the complete variable domain reads DTGVSQNPRHKITKRGQNVTFRCDPISEHNRLYWYRQTLGQGPEFLTYFQNEAQLEKSRLLSDRFSAERPKGSFSTLEIQRTEQGDSAMYLCASSSTGLAAGELFFGEGSRLTVL.

V and J are TRBV4-1 and TRBJ1-4; D possibly corresponds to TRBD1 (6 bases). Germline V lookup: CDR1 MGHRA, CDR2 YSYEKL. This CDR3 region has 16 residues. The V and J ends lost 1 base and 8 bases respectively, with 17 bases between them. The CDR3: CASSQVWVRGAEKLFF. In DNA, the CDR3 is TGCGCCAGCAGCCAAGTATGGGTCAGGGGCGCAGAAAAACTGTTTTTT.

This clone was seen a few times. This rearrangement joins TRBV30 to TRBJ2-6; no clear D gene. This CDR3 spans 12 amino acids. Germline V gene data show CDR1 as GTSNPN and CDR2 as SVGIG (reference sequence). Trimming left V 8 bases short and J 0 bases short, with 5 bases between. The CDR3, as DNA: TGTGCCACGGGCTCTGGGGCCAACGTCCTGACTTTC. This gives the protein CATGSGANVLTF.

This sequence joins TRBV28 and TRBJ1-2, with D unresolved. The ends were cut back, 4 bases at V and 7 bases at J, with 4 bases in the middle. The CDR3 loop spans 10 amino acids. The germline CDR1 and CDR2 sequences are MDHEN and SYDVKM. CDR3 bases: TGTGCCAGCAGTTCTACTGGCTACACCTTC. It encodes CASSSTGYTF.

The table lists this clone with a few counts. The same CDR3 is also encoded by other DNA sequences in this sample. V and J are TRBV20-1 and TRBJ2-7; D remains ambiguous. The ends were cut back, 3 bases at V and 2 bases at J, with 5 bases in the middle. The CDR3 extends over 11 amino acids. Germline V CDR1 and CDR2: DFQATT, SNEGSKA (reference sequence). CDR3 amino acids: CSARVPYEQYF. The CDR3 region has the DNA TGCAGTGCTAGGGTCCCCTACGAGCAGTACTTC.

The chain is built from TRBV19 and TRBJ1-2; 7 bases are a match to TRBD1. From germline, CDR1 is LNHDA and CDR2 SQIVND (reference sequence). The CDR3 covers 15 residues. After removal of 5 bases from V and 4 bases from J, the junction contained 10 bases not matched to a gene. CDR3: CASSPPDRARYGYTF. Here the CDR3 DNA reads TGTGCCAGTAGTCCCCCTGACAGGGCTCGCTATGGCTACACCTTC.

The rearrangement links TRBV6-6 to TRBJ2-1; D perhaps matches TRBD1 (6 bases). Germline CDR1 and CDR2: MNHNY and SVGAGI (reference sequence). The V gene lost 9 bases and the J gene lost 6 bases, with 15 bases spanning the gap. The CDR3 is 13 residues long. For the CDR3, the DNA is TGTGCCAGTGCATGGACAGAAGTCAATGAGCAGTTCTTC. Its protein product is CASAWTEVNEQFF.

In the case of this clone: One end of the junction fails to match germline, which may point to a read error. The chain employs TRBV7-3 and TRBJ1-4; possible D gene TRBD1, 6 bases. Germline V CDR1 and CDR2: SGHTA, FQGTGA. The CDR3 sequence is 11 residues long. Here the CDR3 DNA reads TGCGACCACAGGGAAAATGAAAAACTGTTTTTT. Protein: CDHRENEKLFF. The full variable domain, rest sourced from reference TRBV7-3 and TRBJ1-4, is GAGVSQTPSNKVTEKGKYVELRCDPISGHTALYWYRQSLGQGPEFLIYFQGTGAADDSGLPNDRFFAVRPEGSVSTLKIQRTERGDSAVYLCDHRENEKLFFGSGTQLSVL.

This clone has just one count. V usage is TRBV15 and J usage is TRBJ2-1, with 7 bases lining up with TRBD2. Germline V gene sequence: CDR1 LNHNV, CDR2 YYDKDF (reference sequence). V was pared by 0 bases and J by 1 base, with 3 bases of the junction left unmatched. CDR3 size: 16 residues. The CDR3 coding sequence is TGTGCCACCAGCAGAGATGCTAGCGGTTCCTACAATGAGCAGTTCTTC. Encoded protein: CATSRDASGSYNEQFF.

The CDR3 DNA sequence: TGTGCCAGCAGCTTAGTCGGGACAGGTATCGAGCAGTACTTC. It yields the protein CASSLVGTGIEQYF. This chain connects TRBV7-2 to TRBJ2-7; 8 bases fit TRBD1. The V segment lost 1 base and the J segment 6 bases; nucleotides outside the gene matches: 5. CDR3 length: 14 residues. Germline V lookup: CDR1 SGHTA, CDR2 FQGNSA.

V is TRBV27 and J is TRBJ1-5; D possibly corresponds to TRBD1 (5 bases). Germline CDR1 MNHEY, CDR2 SMNVEV (reference sequence). V lost 8 bases and J lost 0, with 11 bases in between. This CDR3 spans 14 amino acids. Here the CDR3 reads CASGAGYSNQPQHF. CDR3 DNA: TGTGCCAGCGGGGCGGGGTATAGCAATCAGCCCCAGCATTTT.

The chain is built from TRBV2 and TRBJ2-3; D is unclear. Trimming pared 5 bases from V and 4 bases from J, leaving 16 bases between. There are 15 residues in the CDR3. Germline V gene data show CDR1 as SNHLY and CDR2 as FYNNEI. CDR3 region: CASSNHGLGPDTQYF. The CDR3 bases are TGTGCCAGCAGTAACCATGGATTGGGCCCAGATACGCAGTATTTT.

The genes are TRBV5-1 and TRBJ1-4, with D unresolved. The CDR3 totals 15 residues. Germline values: CDR1 SGHRS, CDR2 YFSETQ. The V and J ends lost 0 bases and 4 bases respectively, with 10 bases between them. CDR3 nucleotide sequence: TGCGCCAGCAGCTTGGACGGCAGAAATAATGAAAAACTGTTTTTT. The encoded protein is CASSLDGRNNEKLFF.

This sequence joins TRBV6-6 and TRBJ2-7; TRBD1 matches at 7 bases. Germline CDR1 reads MNHNY; CDR2 reads SVGAGI (reference sequence). The CDR3 spans 13 residues. J lost 3 bases, V lost 7 bases, and 6 bases had no gene match. Written as DNA, the CDR3 is TGTGCCAGCAATCCGACAGGGCTCTACGAGCAGTACTTC. It encodes CASNPTGLYEQYF.

This chain links TRBV6-1 with TRBJ1-5; D possibly corresponds to TRBD1 (5 bases). This CDR3 contains 18 residues. Trimming shortened V by 2 bases and J by 2 bases, and 19 bases separated the two germline ends. Germline loops: CDR1 MNHNS, CDR2 SASEGT. CDR3 sequence (DNA): TGTGCCAGCAGTGAATTGGTCGGAGGACAACTGGGCAATCAGCCCCAGCATTTT. It encodes CASSELVGGQLGNQPQHF.

The rearrangement joins TRBV7-9 to TRBJ2-7; 8 positions agree with TRBD1. CDR1 and CDR2 (germline): SEHNR, FQNEAQ (reference sequence). CDR3 length equals 15 residues. Trimming took 0 bases from V and 6 from J; bases not matched to a gene: 7. The CDR3 protein is CASSLADDRGVEQYF. Written as DNA, the CDR3 is TGTGCCAGCAGCTTAGCGGACGACAGGGGAGTCGAGCAGTACTTC.

The rearrangement links TRBV28 to TRBJ2-5; D might be TRBD1 or TRBD2, each matching 5 bases. The germline V gene encodes CDR1 MDHEN and CDR2 SYDVKM. The CDR3 runs 16 residues. Trimming shortened V by 4 bases and J by 4 bases, and 19 bases separated the two germline ends. CDR3 loop: CASSSTYLRGAETQYF. CDR3 sequence (DNA): TGTGCCAGCAGTTCGACCTATCTGAGAGGGGCAGAGACCCAGTACTTC.

The chain joins TRBV30 to TRBJ1-6; 7 bases align to TRBD1. J was trimmed by 10 bases and V by 0 bases; bases with no gene match: 18. The CDR3 is made up of 18 amino acids. Looked up from germline, CDR1 is GTSNPN and CDR2 is SVGIG (reference sequence). The CDR3 here is CAWSVIKQGEGEGSPLHF. DNA for the CDR3: TGTGCCTGGAGTGTAATAAAGCAGGGGGAGGGGGAAGGGTCACCCCTCCACTTT. The full variable domain, in which reference TRBV30 and TRBJ1-6 provide the parts outside the CDR3, is SQTIHQWPATLVQPVGSPLSLECTVEGTSNPNLYWYRQAAGRGLQLLFYSVGIGQISSEVPQNLSASRPQDRQFILSSKKLLLSDSGFYLCAWSVIKQGEGEGSPLHFGNGTRLTVT.

V usage is TRBV30 and J usage is TRBJ1-5, with a weak D call TRBD1 (5 bases). Germline assignment: CDR1 GTSNPN and CDR2 SVGIG (reference sequence). The V and J ends lost 5 bases and 3 bases respectively, with 11 bases between them. The CDR3 sequence is 13 residues long. This CDR3 is CAWSGTFNQPQHF. The CDR3 coding sequence is TGTGCCTGGTCCGGGACCTTCAATCAGCCCCAGCATTTT.